The 11 T cell receptor beta chains in this list originate from one sample, sequenced in a study of T cell responses to AZD1222 COVID-19 vaccine. Sequencing was performed with immunoSEQ multiplex PCR; in TCRdb, only in-frame clones are kept and a portion is missing. The sample has under 150,000 clones; 89% are singletons. Sequenced here: peripheral blood, sampled 28 days after the second AZD1222 dose. The receptors shown here come from an adult who received the AZD1222 COVID-19 vaccine.

The chain uses TRBV20-1 and TRBJ2-5; D unresolved. The CDR3 extends over 11 amino acids. Trimming removed 2 bases at V and 0 bases at J, with 1 base between. The germline CDR1 and CDR2 sequences are DFQATT and SNEGSKA (reference sequence). The DNA for the CDR3 is TGCAGTGCTAGACACCAAGAGACCCAGTACTTC. Translated: CSARHQETQYF.

The genes are TRBV15 and TRBJ1-4; 7 positions agree with TRBD1. CDR3 length: 15 amino acids. Germline V CDR1 and CDR2: LNHNV, YYDKDF (reference sequence). Germline trimming cut 3 bases from V and 8 bases from J; bases unmatched to any gene: 9. The CDR3 coding sequence is TGTGCCACCAGCAGGGAACAGGGGCCGGGGGAAAAACTGTTTTTT. Its translation: CATSREQGPGEKLFF.

The chain uses TRBV7-2 and TRBJ2-2, with 7 bases that match TRBD1. V dropped 5 bases and J dropped 4; count of bases not matched to a gene: 16. The CDR3 loop spans 18 amino acids. Germline V lookup: CDR1 SGHTA, CDR2 FQGNSA. In nucleotides, the CDR3 is TGTGCCAGCAGCACCTTCCTGAAGGGGGCCAGGGGCACCGGGGAGCTGTTTTTT. This translates into CASSTFLKGARGTGELFF.

The V and J genes are TRBV27 and TRBJ1-1; D gene ambiguous. CDR1 and CDR2 (germline): MNHEY, SMNVEV (reference sequence). Trimming pared 2 bases from V and 1 base from J, leaving 8 bases between. The CDR3 is made up of 14 amino acids. The CDR3 loop reads CASSLIPGNTEAFF. In DNA form, the CDR3 reads TGTGCCAGCAGTTTAATCCCCGGGAACACTGAAGCTTTCTTT.

This chain links TRBV12-3 or TRBV12-4 with TRBJ1-1, with D unresolved. Trimming removed 9 bases from V and 0 bases from J, with 8 bases in between. The CDR3 extends over 12 amino acids. CDR3 sequence (DNA): TGTGCCAGGGGTCACTTGAACACTGAAGCTTTCTTT. Residues: CARGHLNTEAFF.

This chain joins TRBV2 and TRBJ1-1, with a weak D call TRBD1 (5 bases). From germline, CDR1 is SNHLY and CDR2 FYNNEI. Trimming pared 6 bases from V and 7 bases from J, leaving 9 bases between. This CDR3 has 11 amino acids. This chain's CDR3 is CASRGTVEAFF. CDR3 nucleotides: TGTGCCAGCAGGGGGACTGTTGAAGCTTTCTTT. Looking up the rest from reference TRBV2 and TRBJ1-1 gives the full variable domain: EPEVTQTPSHQVTQMGQEVILRCVPISNHLYFYWYRQILGQKVEFLVSFYNNEISEKSEIFDDQFSVERPDGSNFTLKIRSTKLEDSAMYFCASRGTVEAFFGQGTRLTVV.

There are many counts of this clone. CDR3 residues: CASSPPRGEQYF. The CDR3, as DNA: TGTGCCAGCAGCCCACCGCGGGGCGAGCAGTACTTC. The chain recombines TRBV14 with TRBJ2-7; TRBD2 might be the D (6 bases). Trimming shortened V by 4 bases and J by 6 bases, and 10 bases separated the two germline ends. The CDR3 has 12 amino acids. CDR1 is SGHDN, CDR2 FVKESK, per germline. Full variable domain (missing parts from reference TRBV14 and TRBJ2-7): EAGVTQFPSHSVIEKGQTVTLRCDPISGHDNLYWYRRVMGKEIKFLLHFVKESKQDESGMPNNRFLAERTGGTYSTLKVQPAELEDSGVYFCASSPPRGEQYFGPGTRLTVT.

CDR3 in amino acids: CASMTLAGGPLANEQFF. The CDR3 DNA reads as TGTGCCAGTATGACACTAGCGGGAGGCCCCCTAGCCAATGAGCAGTTCTTC. The chain recombines TRBV19 with TRBJ2-1, with 12 positions matching TRBD2. Germline CDR1 and CDR2: LNHDA and SQIVND (reference sequence). This CDR3 contains 17 residues. Unmatched junction bases numbered 13, after V lost 7 bases and J lost 6 bases.

This chain links TRBV5-1 with TRBJ2-2, with 10 bases identical to TRBD2. There are 15 residues in the CDR3. Germline loops: CDR1 SGHRS, CDR2 YFSETQ. Trimming cost V 4 bases and J 6 bases; bases outside gene matches: 6. The CDR3 loop reads CASSILAGEAGELFF. The CDR3 DNA is TGCGCCAGCAGCATCCTAGCGGGAGAGGCCGGGGAGCTGTTTTTT.

The gene calls are TRBV7-9 and TRBJ1-1, with a tentative D call TRBD1 (5 bases). V lost 8 bases to trimming and J lost 1 base, with 14 bases between them. CDR1 and CDR2 from the germline V gene are SEHNR and FQNEAQ (reference sequence). CDR3 size: 14 residues. CDR3 sequence reads: CASVGGTGNTEAFF. DNA of the CDR3: TGTGCCAGCGTCGGGGGGACGGGGAACACTGAAGCTTTCTTT.

V gene TRBV5-1 combines with J gene TRBJ1-4; no reliable D call. Trimming pared 7 bases from V and 0 bases from J, leaving 7 bases between. The CDR3 has 13 residues. CDR1 and CDR2 (germline): SGHRS, YFSETQ. The DNA for the CDR3 is TGCGCCAGCCGGGTGTCAACTAATGAAAAACTGTTTTTT. Its translation: CASRVSTNEKLFF. The variable domain in full, completed from reference TRBV5-1 and TRBJ1-4, reads KAGVTQTPRYLIKTRGQQVTLSCSPISGHRSVSWYQQTPGQGLQFLFEYFSETQRNKGNFPGRFSGRQFSNSRSEMNVSTLELGDSALYLCASRVSTNEKLFFGSGTQLSVL.